This TCR beta chain appears in the sequencing data of a study of T cells in Graves' hyperthyroidism and ophthalmopathy. CDR1 and CDR2 from the germline V gene are LGHDT and YNNKEL (reference sequence). The CDR3 covers 13 residues. Trimming took 8 bases from V and 2 from J, leaving 9 bases between them. With regard to this clonotype: Its antigen is unknown.

The CDR3 regions of TCR beta were amplified from RNA transcripts. Researchers ran a first-round RT-PCR on the TCR CDR3 using the HTBI primer set. MiXCR was run by TCRdb on the multiplex PCR reads, yielding one entry per CDR3 protein. Here the sample spans about 620,000 distinct CDR3 sequences, roughly 16% being singletons. Study-level findings and limits: A median 6.5 months before onset, the model predicted ophthalmopathy.

Sequences were obtained from blood. The J gene is TRBJ2-2, the V gene TRBV3-1; D remains ambiguous. The sequence came from a woman in her twenties or thirties with Graves' hyperthyroidism. CDR3 sequence: CASRSVNTGELFF. The CDR3 DNA reads as TGTGCCAGCCGATCTGTTAACACCGGGGAGCTGTTTTTT.